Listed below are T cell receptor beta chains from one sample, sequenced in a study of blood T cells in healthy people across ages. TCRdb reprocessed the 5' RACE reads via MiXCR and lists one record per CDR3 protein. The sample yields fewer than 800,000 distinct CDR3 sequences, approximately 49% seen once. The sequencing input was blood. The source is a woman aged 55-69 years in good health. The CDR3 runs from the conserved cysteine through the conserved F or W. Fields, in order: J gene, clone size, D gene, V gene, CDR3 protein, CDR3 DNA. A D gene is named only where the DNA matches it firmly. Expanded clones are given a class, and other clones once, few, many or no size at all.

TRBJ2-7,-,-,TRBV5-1,CASSFLGNYEQYF,TGCGCCAGCAGCTTTCTTGGGAACTACGAGCAGTACTTC
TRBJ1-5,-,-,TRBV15,CATSRVRQPQHF,TGTGCCACCAGCAGAGTACGACAGCCCCAGCATTTT
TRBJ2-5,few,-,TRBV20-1,CSASGPLWAEETQYF,TGCAGTGCTAGCGGCCCCCTCTGGGCCGAAGAGACCCAGTACTTC
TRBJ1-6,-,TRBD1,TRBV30,CAWSRGQMNSPLHF,TGTGCCTGGAGCCGGGGACAGATGAATTCACCCCTCCACTTT
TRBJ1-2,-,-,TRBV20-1,CSAISTGLWGYTF,TGCAGTGCTATCTCGACAGGCCTTTGGGGCTACACCTTC
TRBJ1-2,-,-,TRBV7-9,CASSPPGVGYTF,TGTGCCAGCAGCCCCCCAGGGGTTGGCTACACCTTC
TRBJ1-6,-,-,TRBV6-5,CASSYPQGMSPLHF,TGTGCCAGCAGTTACCCTCAGGGGATGTCACCCCTCCACTTT
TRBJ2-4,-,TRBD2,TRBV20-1,CSASTTSGSFNEQYF,TGCAGTGCCAGCACTACTAGCGGGAGTTTCAATGAGCAGTACTTC
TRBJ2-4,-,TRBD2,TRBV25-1,CASSEPASGNIQYF,TGTGCCAGCAGTGAACCTGCTAGCGGAAACATTCAGTACTTC
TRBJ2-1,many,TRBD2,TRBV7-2,CASSPVGVAGGRRYNEQFF,TGTGCCAGCAGCCCCGTTGGGGTAGCGGGAGGCCGGCGGTACAATGAGCAGTTCTTC
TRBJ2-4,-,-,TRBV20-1,CSAPKGQGLAKNIQYF,TGCAGTGCCCCAAAGGGTCAGGGGCTAGCCAAAAACATTCAGTACTTC
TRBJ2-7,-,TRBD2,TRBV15,CATSREGTSGVSYEQYF,TGTGCCACCAGCAGAGAAGGAACTAGCGGAGTCTCCTACGAGCAGTACTTC
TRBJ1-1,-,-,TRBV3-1,CASSQGPGGGEAFF,TGTGCCAGCAGCCAAGGACCGGGGGGAGGAGAAGCTTTCTTT
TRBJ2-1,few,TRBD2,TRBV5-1,CASSISGSGYNEQFF,TGCGCCAGCAGCATTAGCGGGAGCGGTTACAATGAGCAGTTCTTC
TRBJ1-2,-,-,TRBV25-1,CASSPRDNFIGDYTF,TGTGCCAGCAGTCCTCGGGACAACTTTATAGGTGACTACACCTTC
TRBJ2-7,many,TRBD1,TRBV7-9,CASSSHWGQGVYEQYF,TGTGCCAGCAGCTCACACTGGGGACAGGGGGTCTACGAGCAGTACTTC
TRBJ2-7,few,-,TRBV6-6,CASSSAPFSYEQYF,TGTGCCAGCAGTTCGGCCCCCTTCTCCTACGAGCAGTACTTC
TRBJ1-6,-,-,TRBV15,CATSKGGGKAGMNSPLHF,TGTGCCACCAGCAAAGGAGGGGGGAAGGCGGGTATGAATTCACCCCTCCACTTT
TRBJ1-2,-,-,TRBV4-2,CASSQDANSYGYTF,TGTGCCAGCAGCCAAGATGCTAACAGCTATGGCTACACCTTC
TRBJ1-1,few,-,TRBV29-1,CSVAHTEAFF,TGCAGCGTTGCGCACACTGAAGCTTTCTTT
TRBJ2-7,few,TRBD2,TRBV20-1,CSAYGLVEPQYF,TGCAGTGCTTACGGACTAGTTGAGCCCCAGTACTTC
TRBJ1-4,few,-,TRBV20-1,CSARRTEKNEKLFF,TGCAGTGCTAGGCGGACGGAAAAAAATGAAAAACTGTTTTTT
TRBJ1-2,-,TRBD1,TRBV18,CASSPGQEPYGYTF,TGTGCCAGCTCACCAGGACAGGAACCCTATGGCTACACCTTC
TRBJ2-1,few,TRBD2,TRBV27,CASRLAGVLHEQFF,TGTGCCAGCAGACTAGCGGGAGTCCTCCATGAGCAGTTCTTC
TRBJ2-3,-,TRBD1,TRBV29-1,CSASAGTGNADTQYF,TGCAGCGCATCGGCTGGGACAGGGAACGCAGATACGCAGTATTTT
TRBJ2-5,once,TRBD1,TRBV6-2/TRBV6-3,CASSKMTGGEETQYF,TGTGCCAGCAGTAAGATGACAGGGGGCGAGGAGACCCAGTACTTC
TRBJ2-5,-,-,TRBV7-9,CASSTTGRETQYF,TGTGCCAGCAGCACCACGGGTAGGGAGACCCAGTACTTC
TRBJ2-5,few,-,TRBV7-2,CASSSLSDGPQYF,TGTGCCAGCAGCTCCCTAAGTGACGGGCCCCAGTACTTC
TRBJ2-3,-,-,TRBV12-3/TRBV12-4,CASTIISTDTQYF,TGTGCCAGCACCATAATTAGCACAGATACGCAGTATTTT
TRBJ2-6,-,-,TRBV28,CASSLLADSGANVLTF,TGTGCCAGCAGTCTATTGGCGGACTCTGGGGCCAACGTCCTGACTTTC
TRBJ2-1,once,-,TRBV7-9,CASSLGDCEQFF,TGTGCCAGCAGCTTAGGAGATTGTGAGCAGTTCTTC
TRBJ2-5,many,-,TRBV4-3,CASSLDRNQETQYF,TGCGCCAGCAGCCTCGACAGGAACCAAGAGACCCAGTACTTC
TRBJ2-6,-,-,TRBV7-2,CASSRDHSGANVLTF,TGTGCCAGCAGCCGGGACCACTCTGGGGCCAACGTCCTGACTTTC
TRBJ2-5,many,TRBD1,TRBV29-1,CSAESGGEGTQYF,TGCAGCGCCGAGTCAGGGGGTGAGGGGACCCAGTACTTC
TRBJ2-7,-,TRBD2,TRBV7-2,CASSFGLAGGKEYF,TGTGCCAGCAGCTTCGGACTAGCGGGAGGGAAGGAGTACTTC
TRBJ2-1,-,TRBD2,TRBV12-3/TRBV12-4,CASSFDGGRAPYNEQFF,TGTGCCAGCAGTTTCGATGGCGGGAGGGCCCCATACAATGAGCAGTTCTTC
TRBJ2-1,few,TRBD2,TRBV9,CASSPSSGRADNEQFF,TGTGCCAGCAGCCCCTCTAGCGGGAGGGCCGACAATGAGCAGTTCTTC
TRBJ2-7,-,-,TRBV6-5,CASSYSIAGANNEQYF,TGTGCCAGCAGTTACTCGATAGCAGGGGCGAACAACGAGCAGTACTTC
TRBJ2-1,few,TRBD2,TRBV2,CASKPSGGYNEQFF,TGTGCCAGTAAGCCTAGCGGGGGCTACAATGAGCAGTTCTTC
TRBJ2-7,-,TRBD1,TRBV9,CASSVSDRGLYEQYF,TGTGCCAGCAGCGTCTCGGACAGGGGGCTATACGAGCAGTACTTC